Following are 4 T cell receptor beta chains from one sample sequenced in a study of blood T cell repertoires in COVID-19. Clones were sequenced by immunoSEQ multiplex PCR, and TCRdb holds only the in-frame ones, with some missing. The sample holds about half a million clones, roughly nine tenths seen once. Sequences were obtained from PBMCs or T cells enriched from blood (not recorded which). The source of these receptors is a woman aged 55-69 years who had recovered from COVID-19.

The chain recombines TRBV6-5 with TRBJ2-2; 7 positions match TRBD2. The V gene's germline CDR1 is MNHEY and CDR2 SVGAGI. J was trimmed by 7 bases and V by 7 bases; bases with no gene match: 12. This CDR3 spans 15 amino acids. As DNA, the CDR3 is TGTGCCAGCATCCCCCTGGGGGGGAAGGTCGGGGAGCTGTTTTTT. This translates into CASIPLGGKVGELFF.

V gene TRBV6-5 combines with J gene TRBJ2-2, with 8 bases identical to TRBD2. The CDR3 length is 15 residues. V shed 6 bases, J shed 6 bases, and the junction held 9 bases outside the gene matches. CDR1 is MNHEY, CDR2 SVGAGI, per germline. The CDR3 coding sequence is TGTGCCAGCAGCTCCCCGGGGGGGCGGGCCGGGGAGCTGTTTTTT. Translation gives CASSSPGGRAGELFF.

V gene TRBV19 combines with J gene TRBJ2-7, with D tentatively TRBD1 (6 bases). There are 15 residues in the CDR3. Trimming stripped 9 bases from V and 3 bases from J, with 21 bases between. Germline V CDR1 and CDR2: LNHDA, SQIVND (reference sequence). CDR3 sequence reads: CASPQASQGYYEQYF. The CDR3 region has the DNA TGTGCCAGCCCGCAGGCTTCACAGGGCTACTACGAGCAGTACTTC. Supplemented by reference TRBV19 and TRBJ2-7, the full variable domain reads DGGITQSPKYLFRKEGQNVTLSCEQNLNHDAMYWYRQDPGQGLRLIYYSQIVNDFQKGDIAEGYSVSREKKESFPLTVTSAQKNPTAFYLCASPQASQGYYEQYFGPGTRLTVT.

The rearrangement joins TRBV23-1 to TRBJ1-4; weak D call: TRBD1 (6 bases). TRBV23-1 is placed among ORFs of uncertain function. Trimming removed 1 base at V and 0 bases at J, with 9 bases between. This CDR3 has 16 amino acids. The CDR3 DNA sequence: TGCGCCAGCAGTCAATTACAGGGATCAACTAATGAAAAACTGTTTTTT. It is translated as CASSQLQGSTNEKLFF.